This T cell receptor beta chain was sequenced in a study of radiotherapy plus CTLA-4 blockade in lung cancer. Study-level findings and limits: Tumor-derived TCR clones expanded in blood after radiotherapy plus ipilimumab. It was early blood T cell clone dynamics, with interferon-beta, that reportedly best predicted response.

Clones were read by immunoSEQ multiplex PCR, and TCRdb kept only the in-frame ones, dropping some. This repertoire shows 60,000 to 70,000 clones, less than 80% found once; its top ten account for 8% to 10%. Trimming removed 4 bases from V and 7 bases from J, with 20 bases in between. Germline loops: CDR1 MNHEY, CDR2 SMNVEV (reference sequence). The CDR3 has 16 residues. On this clone: The antigen is undetermined.

Treatment of patients with chemo-refractory metastatic non-small-cell lung cancer consisted of focal radiation plus CTLA-4 blockade with ipilimumab. The sample here was peripheral blood, taken from a patient treated with radiotherapy plus ipilimumab. The genes are TRBV27 and TRBJ2-1; a possible D gene is TRBD2 (6 bases). The sequence derives from a human donor with non-small cell lung cancer who had a complete response to radiotherapy plus ipilimumab. CDR3 protein: CASSSTTGTHLNEQFF. In DNA form, the CDR3 reads TGTGCCAGCAGTTCGACCACCGGGACTCATCTGAATGAGCAGTTCTTC.